Listed here are 2 T cell receptor beta chains from one sample, sequenced in a study of cytomegalovirus exposure and HLA in healthy donors. It was with 60 Vbeta and 13 Jbeta primers that the PCR ran. TCRdb keeps only in-frame clones here, not all; method: immunoSEQ multiplex PCR. The table has around 130,000 clones, around three quarters seen once. Material: PBMCs. Every receptor here comes from a man aged 25 to 45 in good health and CMV-seronegative.

The V call is TRBV5-4, the J call TRBJ1-1, with 7 bases identical to TRBD1. CDR3 length equals 15 residues. CDR1 and CDR2 (germline): SGHNT, YYREEE (reference sequence). With V trimmed by 0 bases and J by 3 bases, 5 bases remained unmatched. The CDR3 loop is CASSLEEGAYTEAFF. DNA for the CDR3: TGTGCCAGCAGCTTGGAAGAGGGGGCTTACACTGAAGCTTTCTTT. Together with reference TRBV5-4 and TRBJ1-1, the CDR3 gives the full variable domain: ETGVTQSPTHLIKTRGQQVTLRCSSQSGHNTVSWYQQALGQGPQFIFQYYREEENGRGNFPPRFSGLQFPNYSSELNVNALELDDSALYLCASSLEEGAYTEAFFGQGTRLTVV.

This sequence joins TRBV15 and TRBJ1-5, with a weak D call TRBD1 (5 bases). The CDR3 is 16 residues long. V dropped 1 base and J dropped 3 bases, with 13 bases sitting between them. Germline V gene data show CDR1 as LNHNV and CDR2 as YYDKDF (reference sequence). The CDR3 loop reads CATSRGASGLNQPQHF. The CDR3 bases are TGTGCCACCAGCAGAGGGGCTTCAGGGCTCAATCAGCCCCAGCATTTT.